The 6 T cell receptor beta chains in this list originate from one sample, sequenced in a study of identical twins. Each CDR3 protein gets one entry after TCRdb re-called the 5' RACE reads with MiXCR. Among hundreds of thousands of distinct CDR3 sequences listed, 24% were seen once. The data were also submitted as part of a second study, on T cells expressing NK-cell markers.

What was sequenced was CD4+ T cells sorted from blood. The receptors were gathered from a woman aged 18-35 years in good health.

This chain connects TRBV4-2 to TRBJ2-3; maybe TRBD2 (5 bases). This CDR3 is built from 14 residues. The germline V gene encodes CDR1 LGHNA and CDR2 YNFKEQ. Trimming removed 1 base from V and 4 bases from J, with 9 bases in between. The DNA of the CDR3 is TGTGCCAGCAGCCAAGGGCTAGCTTCAGATACGCAGTATTTT. Translating it yields CASSQGLASDTQYF.

There are a few counts of this clonotype. This chain uses TRBV7-3 with TRBJ2-1; 12 bases fit TRBD2. The CDR3 runs to 14 residues. The junction had 3 bases not matched to a gene; V was cut back by 3 bases and J by 9 bases. From germline, CDR1 is SGHTA and CDR2 FQGTGA. The CDR3 DNA is TGTGCCAGCAGCTTCACTAGCGGGGGGAGTGAGCAGTTCTTC. Protein product: CASSFTSGGSEQFF.

A few counts support this clonotype. V is TRBV12-3 or TRBV12-4 and J is TRBJ1-2; D remains unclear. The CDR3 spans 15 residues. Trimming shortened V by 5 bases and J by 0 bases, and 13 bases separated the two germline ends. CDR3 in amino acids: CASSTGVRANYGYTF. For the CDR3, the DNA is TGTGCCAGCAGTACCGGGGTTAGAGCTAACTATGGCTACACCTTC.

This clonotype occurred a few times. This sequence joins TRBV5-5 and TRBJ2-1; D uncertain. This CDR3 contains 15 residues. V was shortened by 4 bases and J by 2 bases, with 13 bases between the two germline ends. Germline assignment: CDR1 SGHKS and CDR2 YYEKEE (reference sequence). The CDR3 sequence is CASSQQTPTYNEQFF. Written as DNA, the CDR3 is TGTGCCAGCAGCCAACAGACACCTACCTACAATGAGCAGTTCTTC.

The chain uses TRBV20-1 and TRBJ1-1; D might be TRBD1 (5 bases). The V end was cut by 3 bases, the J end by 6 bases, with 17 bases between. The CDR3 has 14 residues. Germline values: CDR1 DFQATT, CDR2 SNEGSKA (reference sequence). The CDR3 loop reads CSARDGTDVPEAFF. CDR3 nucleotides: TGCAGTGCTAGGGACGGGACCGATGTACCTGAAGCTTTCTTT.

Only a few counts were recorded for this clonotype. J is TRBJ1-1 and V is TRBV20-1; no clear D gene. Germline V gene data show CDR1 as DFQATT and CDR2 as SNEGSKA (reference sequence). There are 11 residues in the CDR3. Trimming removed 3 bases from V and 4 bases from J, with 6 bases in between. The CDR3 DNA reads TGCAGTGCTAGCGATGGCACTGAAGCTTTCTTT. Amino acids: CSASDGTEAFF.